The clone carrying this T cell receptor (beta chain) appeared a few times. Generated by immunoSEQ multiplex PCR, the TCRdb table keeps only in-frame clones and is missing some. The sample lists more than 95,000 clones, 70% to 75% occurring once. Trimming left V 0 bases short and J 5 bases short, with 11 bases between. CDR1 is LGHDT, CDR2 YNNKEL, per germline (reference sequence). This CDR3 contains 15 residues. The sample belongs to a study of blood T cell repertoires in COVID-19. The J gene is TRBJ2-1, the V gene TRBV3-1 (or the pseudogene TRBV3-2), with a possible D match to TRBD2 (6 bases). Sequencing was done on a sample of peripheral blood. This TCR was sampled from a man older than 75 with COVID-19, enrolled during active disease. The CDR3 DNA sequence: TGTGCCAGCAGCCAAGATACACTAGCTCACAATGAGCAGTTCTTC. Translating gives CASSQDTLAHNEQFF.